These T cell receptor beta chains were read from a single sample in a study of regulatory T cells in long-lasting Graves disease. A single record per CDR3 protein comes from TCRdb applying MiXCR to the multiplex PCR reads. The repertoire consists of 700,000 or so distinct CDR3 sequences, with about 32% occurring once and the leading ten covering about 40%. The sample consisted of peripheral blood mononuclear cells (PBMCs), taken when the disease was refractory, from a patient treated with antithyroid drugs. These receptor sequences come from a female donor with Graves disease. Both conserved end residues are part of each CDR3. The order of the fields is D gene, J gene, clone size, V gene, CDR3 protein, CDR3 DNA. The D gene is left open where the match is weak. Clone size is not always given. Where it is, it says once, few, many or a class for expanded clones.

D gene: NA; J gene: TRBJ2-5; clone size: many; V gene: TRBV18; CDR3 protein: CASSPLQETQYF; CDR3 DNA: TGTGCCAGCTCACCACTCCAAGAGACCCAGTACTTC
D gene: TRBD2; J gene: TRBJ2-7; clone size: few; V gene: TRBV12-3/TRBV12-4; CDR3 protein: CASSPRTSGPYEQYF; CDR3 DNA: TGTGCCAGCAGTCCTAGGACTAGCGGTCCCTACGAGCAGTACTTC
D gene: TRBD2; J gene: TRBJ2-4; clone size: NA; V gene: TRBV20-1; CDR3 protein: CSARVGTSGRNIQYF; CDR3 DNA: TGCAGTGCTAGAGTCGGGACTAGCGGGAGAAACATTCAGTACTTC
D gene: NA; J gene: TRBJ1-3; clone size: NA; V gene: TRBV6-1; CDR3 protein: CASSEPSAGNTIYF; CDR3 DNA: TGTGCCAGCAGTGAGCCATCGGCTGGAAACACCATATATTTT
D gene: NA; J gene: TRBJ1-3; clone size: few; V gene: TRBV6-2/TRBV6-3; CDR3 protein: CASSYNTGNTIYF; CDR3 DNA: TGTGCCAGCAGTTACAACACGGGAAACACCATATATTTT
D gene: NA; J gene: TRBJ2-2; clone size: NA; V gene: TRBV5-1; CDR3 protein: CASSLPRTGTGELFF; CDR3 DNA: TGCGCCAGCAGCCTACCACGGACGGGGACCGGGGAGCTGTTTTTT
D gene: NA; J gene: TRBJ2-7; clone size: many; V gene: TRBV12-3/TRBV12-4; CDR3 protein: CASSYLGAPPYEQYF; CDR3 DNA: TGTGCCAGCTCCTACCTCGGGGCCCCACCCTACGAGCAGTACTTC
D gene: NA; J gene: TRBJ1-2; clone size: few; V gene: TRBV19; CDR3 protein: CASSIDRSTDYGYTF; CDR3 DNA: TGTGCCAGTAGTATAGATCGGAGCACAGACTATGGCTACACCTTC
D gene: NA; J gene: TRBJ2-7; clone size: NA; V gene: TRBV7-9; CDR3 protein: CASSLGRGIKTKYEQYF; CDR3 DNA: TGTGCCAGCAGCTTAGGCCGCGGGATCAAGACTAAATACGAGCAGTACTTC
D gene: TRBD1; J gene: TRBJ2-2; clone size: many; V gene: TRBV12-3/TRBV12-4; CDR3 protein: CASIPTPQGPNTGELFF; CDR3 DNA: TGTGCCAGCATCCCTACCCCACAGGGGCCTAACACCGGGGAGCTGTTTTTT
D gene: NA; J gene: TRBJ1-4; clone size: many; V gene: TRBV27; CDR3 protein: CASSLGQRGGRRNEKLFF; CDR3 DNA: TGTGCCAGCAGTTTGGGCCAACGGGGTGGACGCCGTAATGAAAAACTGTTTTTT
D gene: TRBD2; J gene: TRBJ2-7; clone size: few; V gene: TRBV29-1; CDR3 protein: CSVARSIGTSAYEQYF; CDR3 DNA: TGCAGCGTTGCTCGGTCAATCGGGACTAGCGCCTACGAGCAGTACTTC
D gene: TRBD1; J gene: TRBJ1-3; clone size: NA; V gene: TRBV15; CDR3 protein: CATSRETGGGNTIYF; CDR3 DNA: TGTGCCACCAGCAGAGAGACAGGGGGTGGAAACACCATATATTTT
D gene: NA; J gene: TRBJ1-2; clone size: few; V gene: TRBV6-1; CDR3 protein: CASPSEGRNYGYTF; CDR3 DNA: TGTGCCAGCCCCAGCGAGGGGCGCAACTATGGCTACACCTTC
D gene: NA; J gene: TRBJ2-5; clone size: many; V gene: TRBV20-1; CDR3 protein: CSASRERRETQYF; CDR3 DNA: TGCAGTGCTAGCCGGGAGCGCCGGGAGACCCAGTACTTC
D gene: NA; J gene: TRBJ1-6; clone size: few; V gene: TRBV20-1; CDR3 protein: CSARDPTDSPLHF; CDR3 DNA: TGCAGTGCTAGAGATCCGACCGACTCACCCCTCCACTTT
D gene: NA; J gene: TRBJ2-5; clone size: few; V gene: TRBV7-2; CDR3 protein: CASSLGGGQLETQYF; CDR3 DNA: TGTGCCAGCAGCTTAGGCGGGGGACAGCTGGAGACCCAGTACTTC
D gene: NA; J gene: TRBJ2-7; clone size: NA; V gene: TRBV5-1; CDR3 protein: CASWGAPTYEQYF; CDR3 DNA: TGCGCCAGTTGGGGGGCTCCAACCTACGAGCAGTACTTC
D gene: TRBD1; J gene: TRBJ2-6; clone size: NA; V gene: TRBV6-1; CDR3 protein: CASSQQGGGGANVLTF; CDR3 DNA: TGTGCCAGCAGTCAACAGGGGGGCGGTGGGGCCAACGTCCTGACTTTC
D gene: NA; J gene: TRBJ1-1; clone size: NA; V gene: TRBV7-8; CDR3 protein: CASNKFTGSTEAFF; CDR3 DNA: TGTGCCAGCAACAAATTCACAGGGAGCACTGAAGCTTTCTTT
D gene: NA; J gene: TRBJ1-1; clone size: few; V gene: TRBV7-9; CDR3 protein: CASSTGAGEWNTEAFF; CDR3 DNA: TGTGCCAGCAGCACCGGAGCAGGAGAATGGAACACTGAAGCTTTCTTT
D gene: NA; J gene: TRBJ1-6; clone size: NA; V gene: TRBV5-1; CDR3 protein: CASSSASRDSPLHF; CDR3 DNA: TGCGCCAGCAGCTCTGCAAGTAGAGATTCACCCCTCCACTTT
D gene: TRBD2; J gene: TRBJ2-4; clone size: once; V gene: TRBV27; CDR3 protein: CASSLSGLAGGVKNIQYF; CDR3 DNA: TGTGCCAGCAGTTTATCGGGGCTGGCGGGAGGTGTCAAAAACATTCAGTACTTC
D gene: TRBD1; J gene: TRBJ1-2; clone size: many; V gene: TRBV2; CDR3 protein: CASSGYGTGVYGYTF; CDR3 DNA: TGTGCCAGCAGTGGATACGGGACAGGGGTTTATGGCTACACCTTC
D gene: NA; J gene: TRBJ1-2; clone size: NA; V gene: TRBV6-2/TRBV6-3; CDR3 protein: CASSYNRQVGGYTF; CDR3 DNA: TGTGCCAGCAGTTACAACCGACAGGTTGGCGGCTACACCTTC
D gene: NA; J gene: TRBJ1-2; clone size: many; V gene: TRBV6-2/TRBV6-3; CDR3 protein: CASTSTAWRDGYTF; CDR3 DNA: TGTGCCAGCACCTCTACGGCCTGGCGGGACGGCTACACCTTC
D gene: TRBD1; J gene: TRBJ1-2; clone size: few; V gene: TRBV20-1; CDR3 protein: CSASLGQGGGYTF; CDR3 DNA: TGCAGTGCTAGCCTCGGACAGGGTGGTGGCTACACCTTC